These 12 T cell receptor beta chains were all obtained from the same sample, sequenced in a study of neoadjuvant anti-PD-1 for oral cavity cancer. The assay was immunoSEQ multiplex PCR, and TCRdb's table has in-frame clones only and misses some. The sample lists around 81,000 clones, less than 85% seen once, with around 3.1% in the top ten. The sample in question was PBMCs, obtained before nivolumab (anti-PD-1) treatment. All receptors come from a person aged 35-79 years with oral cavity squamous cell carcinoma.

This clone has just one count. CDR3 residues: CSVRNTGELFF. In DNA, the CDR3 is TGCAGCGTCCGGAACACCGGGGAGCTGTTTTTT. The rearrangement joins TRBV29-1 to TRBJ2-2; D uncertain. The V and J ends lost 6 bases and 1 base respectively, with 3 bases between them. CDR1 is SQVTM and CDR2 is ANQGSEA in the germline V gene. This CDR3 contains 11 residues.

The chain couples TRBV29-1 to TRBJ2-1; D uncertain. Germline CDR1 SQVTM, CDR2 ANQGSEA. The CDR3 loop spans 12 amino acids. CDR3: CTTWARDNEQFF. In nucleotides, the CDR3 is TGCACCACATGGGCACGAGATAATGAGCAGTTCTTC.

The CDR3 DNA is TGTGCCAGCAGTCCGGGACAGGGGGCTCTTGGCTACACCTTC. It specifies CASSPGQGALGYTF. The chain recombines TRBV6-5 with TRBJ1-2; TRBD1 aligns across 12 bases. Per the germline V gene, CDR1 is MNHEY and CDR2 is SVGAGI. CDR3 length: 14 amino acids. V dropped 5 bases and J dropped 7; count of bases not matched to a gene: 5.

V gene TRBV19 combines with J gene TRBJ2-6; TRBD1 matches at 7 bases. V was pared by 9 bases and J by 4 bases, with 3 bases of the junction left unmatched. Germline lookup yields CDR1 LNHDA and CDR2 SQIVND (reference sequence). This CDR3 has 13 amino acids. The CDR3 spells CASQGDGANVLTF. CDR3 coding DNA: TGTGCCAGCCAGGGGGACGGGGCCAACGTCCTGACTTTC.

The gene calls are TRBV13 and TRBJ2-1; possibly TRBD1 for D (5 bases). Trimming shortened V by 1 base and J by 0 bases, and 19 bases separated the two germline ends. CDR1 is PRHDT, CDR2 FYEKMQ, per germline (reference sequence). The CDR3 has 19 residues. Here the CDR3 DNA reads TGTGCCAGCAGCTTAGTGGCGGACGGCAGGGCCAGCTCCTACAATGAGCAGTTCTTC. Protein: CASSLVADGRASSYNEQFF.

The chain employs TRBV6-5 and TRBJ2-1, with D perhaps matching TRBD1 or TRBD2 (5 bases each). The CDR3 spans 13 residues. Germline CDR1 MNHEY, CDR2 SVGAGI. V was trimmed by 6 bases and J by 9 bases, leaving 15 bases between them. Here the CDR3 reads CASRDPTRGEQFF. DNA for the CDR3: TGTGCCAGCAGGGACCCCACGAGGGGTGAGCAGTTCTTC.

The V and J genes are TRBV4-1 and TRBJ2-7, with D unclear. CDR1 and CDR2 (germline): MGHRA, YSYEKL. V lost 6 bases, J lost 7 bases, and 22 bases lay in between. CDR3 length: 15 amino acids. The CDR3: CASSPILGAVDEQYF. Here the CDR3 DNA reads TGCGCCAGCAGTCCCATCTTGGGCGCTGTGGATGAGCAGTACTTC.

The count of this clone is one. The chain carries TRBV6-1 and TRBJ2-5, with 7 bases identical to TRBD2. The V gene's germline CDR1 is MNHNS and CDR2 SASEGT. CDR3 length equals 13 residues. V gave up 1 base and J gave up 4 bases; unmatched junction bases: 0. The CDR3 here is CASSEGTRETQYF. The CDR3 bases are TGTGCCAGCAGTGAAGGGACTAGAGAGACCCAGTACTTC.

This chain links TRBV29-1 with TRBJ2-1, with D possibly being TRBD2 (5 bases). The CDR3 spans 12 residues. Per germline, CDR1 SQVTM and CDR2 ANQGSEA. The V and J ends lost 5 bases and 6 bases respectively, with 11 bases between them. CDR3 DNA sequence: TGCAGCGTTCGGAGGTCCGGCAATGAGCAGTTCTTC. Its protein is CSVRRSGNEQFF.

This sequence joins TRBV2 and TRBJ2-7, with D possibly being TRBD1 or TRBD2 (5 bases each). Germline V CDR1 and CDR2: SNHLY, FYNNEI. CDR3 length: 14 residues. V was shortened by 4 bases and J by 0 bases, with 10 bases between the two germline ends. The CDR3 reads CASSGDPSSYEQYF. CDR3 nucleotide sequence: TGTGCCAGCAGTGGGGACCCAAGCTCCTACGAGCAGTACTTC.

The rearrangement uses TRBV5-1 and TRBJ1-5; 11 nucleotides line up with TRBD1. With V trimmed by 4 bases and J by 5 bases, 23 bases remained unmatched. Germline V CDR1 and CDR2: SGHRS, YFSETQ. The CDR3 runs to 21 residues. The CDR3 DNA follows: TGCGCCAGCAGCCCGGACAGGGGGCGCGATAAAGTGGGATATGGGGATCAGCCCCAGCATTTT. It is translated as CASSPDRGRDKVGYGDQPQHF.

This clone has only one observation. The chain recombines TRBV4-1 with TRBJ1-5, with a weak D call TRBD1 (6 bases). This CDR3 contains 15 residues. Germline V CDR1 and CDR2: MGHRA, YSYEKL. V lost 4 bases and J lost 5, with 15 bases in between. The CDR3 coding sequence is TGCGCCAGCAGCCGCACAGGGAGACCCGATCAGCCCCAGCATTTT. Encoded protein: CASSRTGRPDQPQHF.